One and the same sample provided the 3 T cell receptor delta chains below, sequenced in a study of gamma-delta chains in newborns, infants, children (dated 2019 in TCRdb). For sequencing, an Illumina MiSeq was employed. TCRdb called clones afresh from the public reads with CATT; identical DNA rows were later merged. Here the sample has about 4,900 delta-chain clones; 2.5% to 3% occur a single time. About 13% of the sample is in the top ten clones. What was sequenced was blood. The receptors derive from a child who was a newborn, infant or young child, either healthy, febrile or measles-vaccinated (not recorded which).

The chain recombines TRDV2 with TRDJ3; 9 positions match TRDD3. Germline V gene sequence: CDR1 GEAIGNYY, CDR2 EKD. The CDR3 extends over 18 amino acids. Germline trimming cut 0 bases from V and 2 bases from J; bases unmatched to any gene: 4. CDR3 DNA sequence: TGTGCCTGTGACACCGGGGGATACTTTGCCTGGGACACCCGACAGATGTTTTTC. It yields the protein CACDTGGYFAWDTRQMFF.

This clone is large (0.1 to 1%) within its sample. Within the sample, other DNA sequences also encode this same CDR3. This chain uses TRDV2 with TRDJ3, with 9 bases aligning to TRDD3. The CDR3 has 18 amino acids. Trimming cost V 1 base and J 0 bases; bases outside gene matches: 3. Germline values: CDR1 GEAIGNYY, CDR2 EKD. The CDR3 nucleotides are TGTGCCTGTGACACGTACTGGGGGAGCTCCTGGGACACCCGACAGATGTTTTTC. Protein sequence: CACDTYWGSSWDTRQMFF.

This clone appeared a few times. This clone may be a read error of a much larger clone one base away. This chain links TRDV2 with TRDJ3, with 8 bases that match TRDD3. From germline, CDR1 is GEAIGNYY and CDR2 EKD. With 2 bases clipped from V and 0 bases from J, the junction kept 5 bases outside the gene matches. This CDR3 has 18 amino acids. The chain's CDR3 is CACDIQGDSSWDTRQMFF. The DNA for the CDR3 is TGTGCCTGTGACATACAGGGGGATAGCTCCTGGGACACCCGACAGATGTTTTTC.